This entry lists 3 T cell receptor beta chains sequenced from one sample in a study of shared clonotypes between healthy human individuals. Terminally differentiated effector memory CD45RA+ cells were left out of the naive CD8 fraction, which was CD45RO-negative and positively selected for CCR7. Generated by immunoSEQ multiplex PCR, the TCRdb table keeps only in-frame clones and is missing some. In the table there are about 2.2 million clones, just under 95% of which are singletons. Sequenced: naive CD8+ T cells from PBMCs. These receptors came from a man younger than 30 in good health. Some clones in this sample may be carry-over from other donors' samples.

CDR3 in amino acids: CASSFGLQETQYF. Written as DNA, the CDR3 is TGTGCCAGCAGTTTTGGCCTACAAGAGACCCAGTACTTC. The rearrangement joins TRBV28 to TRBJ2-5; D gene ambiguous. Trimming shortened V by 3 bases and J by 2 bases, and 7 bases separated the two germline ends. This CDR3 is 13 amino acids long. Germline CDR1 and CDR2: MDHEN and SYDVKM.

This chain connects TRBV4-1 to TRBJ1-5; D gene unclear. The germline V gene encodes CDR1 MGHRA and CDR2 YSYEKL. The CDR3 is made up of 16 amino acids. V lost 1 base and J lost 2, with 12 bases in between. The CDR3 DNA is TGCGCCAGCAGCCAAGCCCTAGGGTTGGGCAATCAGCCCCAGCATTTT. Its protein is CASSQALGLGNQPQHF.

The V gene is TRBV13, the J gene TRBJ1-4; the D is unclear. Germline V gene data show CDR1 as PRHDT and CDR2 as FYEKMQ (reference sequence). With 2 bases removed from V and 4 bases from J, the gap between germline ends came to 11 bases. The CDR3 is 15 residues long. CDR3 sequence reads: CASSLRPSGNEKLFF. The CDR3 DNA follows: TGTGCCAGCAGCTTAAGGCCGAGCGGTAATGAAAAACTGTTTTTT.